The present entry profiles one T cell receptor (beta chain) with its context. The antigen remains unidentified. Trimming took off 1 base at V and 5 bases at J, with 9 bases between the two ends. Germline CDR1 reads SEHNR; CDR2 reads FQNEAQ (reference sequence). The length of the CDR3 is 14 residues. Profiled with immunoSEQ multiplex PCR; TCRdb holds only in-frame clones, not every one. The sample lists approximately 150,000 clones, 70% to 90% occurring once. The record originates from a study of cytotoxic CD8 clonotypes in ibrutinib-treated CLL. Overall study: The group held 11 relapsed/refractory and 15 treatment-naive patients, with around 18 IGHV unmutated. General observations from the study: Baseline clonality, above age-matched healthy donor levels, tracked circulating CD8+ T-cell counts. Clonality, elevated at ibrutinib response, dropped back toward baseline at progression.

Cryopreserved PBMCs were the source of approximately 2 micrograms of genomic DNA, which went to TCR beta libraries. The specimen was PBMCs, collected at disease progression, from a patient treated with ibrutinib. The chain carries TRBV7-9 and TRBJ1-5; D call uncertain. This sequence originates from a human donor with chronic lymphocytic leukemia. Here the CDR3 reads CASSLGGMDQPQHF. CDR3 in DNA: TGTGCCAGCAGCTTAGGAGGGATGGATCAGCCCCAGCATTTT.